This TCR beta chain was obtained from a study of shared clonotypes between healthy human individuals. This clone was counted a single time. CDR1 MDHEN and CDR2 SYDVKM come from the germline V gene. V gave up 5 bases and J gave up 5 bases, with 14 bases separating them. The CDR3 runs 14 residues. Measured with immunoSEQ multiplex PCR; TCRdb has only the in-frame clones, and not every one. The sample consists of around 1.5 million clones, around 98% of them appearing once. The sequencing sample was made of naive CD4+ T cells sorted from blood. Subset: CD45RA+ positively selected. The TCR originated in a man aged 25-45 years in good health. This rearrangement joins TRBV28 to TRBJ2-3; unclear D gene. The chain's CDR3 is CASSLRTWGDTQYF. As DNA, the CDR3 is TGTGCCAGCAGTCTGAGGACCTGGGGAGATACGCAGTATTTT.